This TCR beta chain was retrieved from a study of T cells in Graves' hyperthyroidism and ophthalmopathy (dated by TCRdb to the late 2010s). In terms of the full investigation: Peripheral blood was collected at initial diagnosis, before any treatment. To identify distinguishing TCR V-J signatures, a discovery cohort of 90 to 100 patients was used, comprising approximately 40 with Graves' ophthalmopathy and some 57 with stable Graves' hyperthyroidism. Whether ophthalmopathy could be predicted prospectively was tested in an independent validation cohort made up of some 20 hyperthyroidism patients plus 17 patients who later progressed to ophthalmopathy. For training and testing, the 100 patients in the discovery cohort were randomly divided in a 7:3 ratio. In addition, the study compared T-cell repertoires in thyroid tissue and in blood from roughly 6 Graves' hyperthyroidism patients. Following sampling, methimazole starting at 30 mg daily was given to hyperthyroidism patients, and high-dose intravenous methylprednisolone was given to ophthalmopathy patients. The paper reports TCR Vbeta CDR3 sequencing of roughly 140 peripheral blood samples: 43 ophthalmopathy, 70 to 85 hyperthyroidism and around 17 progressor patients. The paper's findings and limits, for the study overall: During validation, the model predicted progression to ophthalmopathy a median of approximately 6.5 months ahead of onset, with approximately 70% sensitivity and almost 75% specificity. In cross-validation, a model built on a 13 V-J signature told ophthalmopathy apart from stable hyperthyroidism with just under 90% sensitivity and approximately 81% specificity, and in testing the same model reached 80%/75%. Most expanded thyroid clonotypes (frequency above 0.001) were also detected in blood, a finding suggesting that blood repertoires may reflect thyroid immune responses. No statistical method was used to set the sample size in advance, and investigators knew the group allocation.

Ophthalmopathy patients had moderately to severely active disease, Clinical Activity Score of at least 3, NOSPECS grade of at least 4, and duration under 3 months. Any patient with an uncontrolled infection, another autoimmune disease, pregnancy or lactation was excluded. Diagnoses were established on the basis of clinical symptoms, serum thyroxine and TRAb, thyroid ultrasound, and orbital computed tomography. PBMCs were isolated from about 9.1 ml of fresh peripheral blood by Ficoll-Paque density gradient centrifugation. Total RNA was extracted with Trizol reagent, and quality was checked on an Agilent 2100 Bioanalyzer. Many counts were recorded for this clonotype. This clone's antigen is unknown. No base qualities exist here, and no much larger clone lies one base off it. The TCR beta CDR3 regions were amplified from RNA transcripts. For the first round of RT-PCR on the TCR CDR3, the HTBI primer set was used together with the Qiagen OneStep RT-PCR kit. The libraries were constructed in a second round of multiplex PCR and then size-selected and purified. The libraries were sequenced on an Illumina HiSeq2000 using paired-end 100 bp reads. As for the original processing: SOAPnuke was used to process the raw data, throwing out any read that contained adapters or uncalled bases, had a mean Phred below 15, or lacked an exact constant-primer or identifier match. High-quality paired reads were merged with COPE v1.2.5, and unique nucleotide sequences were defined as clonotypes. Clonotypes were aligned to IMGT TRBV, TRBD and TRBJ reference segments using MiTCR v1.1. The analysis included only V-J combinations with a frequency above 0.0001, which together covered 98% to 99.2% of the repertoires. The TCS score was defined as F50 (clonal expansion) divided by E x V (chaos), with BLOSUM62-based TCRdist calculated between CDR3 peptides within each V-J. Welch's t-statistics and random forest reduced 514 V-J features to about 13, which were used in a naive Bayes classifier (R e1071). Thyroid-blood repertoire similarity was quantified with the Morisita-Horn index. The public reads were run again by TCRdb, first through fastp at Q25 and then through MiXCR, and only productive beta chains were kept. A single entry per CDR3 protein holds the most common genes and DNA from its merged rows. What appears here as the V and J calls and clone size reflects TCRdb's work, not the paper's. In all, the sample holds about 53,000 distinct CDR3 sequences, and roughly 50% of those were seen once. Of the sample, approximately 13% is held by the ten largest clones.

Trimming accounts for 5 bases at V and 6 bases at J, while the number of junction bases matched to no gene is 12. From a lookup of the germline V gene, CDR1 and CDR2 are SGHAT and FQNNGV. The cysteine opens and the phenylalanine closes a CDR3 of 16 amino acids. The entry retains the CDR3 DNA only, 48 bases that are in frame from base 1. Recombination connected TRBV11-2 to TRBJ2-5; 10 junctional bases match TRBD2. The material sequenced was blood. The clonotype was recovered from a woman aged 30 to 39 with Graves' ophthalmopathy. The CDR3 sequence is CASSPLAGDIGQTQYF. The bases are TGTGCCAGCAGCCCCCTAGCGGGAGACATCGGGCAGACCCAGTACTTC.